Here is one T cell receptor beta chain with its context. The repertoire was sequenced with immunoSEQ multiplex PCR; TCRdb's copy has only in-frame clones and lacks some. This table holds over 250,000 clones, approximately 89% found once. V lost 7 bases, J lost 7 bases, and 5 bases stayed unmatched. The length of the CDR3 is 12 residues. This entry is derived from a study of blood T cell repertoires in COVID-19. The overall study: There were acute and convalescent COVID-19 samples, and they came from the United States, Italy and Spain.

Enrollees, about 18 to 89 years old, lived in about two dozen US areas. Cohorts were determined from participant-reported clinical history. All recovered Cohort 3 donors got two negative PCRs, got clearance, or saw symptom resolution. Sequenced material: PBMCs or T cells enriched from blood (not recorded which). The source is a woman in her 30s who had recovered from COVID-19. The chain has TRBV12-3 or TRBV12-4 and TRBJ1-1, with 8 bases lining up with TRBD1. This CDR3 is CASNTGGIEAFF. CDR3 coding DNA: TGTGCCAGCAATACAGGGGGTATTGAAGCTTTCTTT.